These T cell receptor beta chains were read from a single sample in a study of shared T cell receptors in the human thymus. Libraries were prepared by immunoSEQ multiplex PCR; TCRdb keeps only in-frame clonotypes and omits some of them. The table includes 700,000 to 750,000 clones, 80% to 90% detected once. These records were also assigned to another study, of human thymus T cells.

The sequencing sample was made of thymocytes. The receptors were gathered from a girl under three years old with a congenital heart defect. Both conserved end residues are part of each CDR3. D genes are given only for firm matches. The listing skips clone size in some rows; elsewhere it reads once, few, many or a size class.

V: TRBV7-9
D: -
size: -
J: TRBJ2-1
DNA: TGTGCCAGCAGCAACTCCTCCAACTCCTACAATGAGCAGTTCTTC
CDR3: CASSNSSNSYNEQFF

V: TRBV11-2
D: TRBD1
size: -
J: TRBJ2-7
DNA: TGTGCCAGCAGCTTAGAAACCAACAGGGGACCCCTTAACTACGAGCAGTACTTC
CDR3: CASSLETNRGPLNYEQYF

V: TRBV15
D: TRBD2
size: -
J: TRBJ2-3
DNA: TGTGCCACCAGCTCCCGGACTAGCGGGAGCACAGATACGCAGTATTTT
CDR3: CATSSRTSGSTDTQYF

V: TRBV2
D: TRBD1
size: -
J: TRBJ2-7
DNA: TGTGCCAGCTCGGGACAGGTGGCCTACGAGCAGTACTTC
CDR3: CASSGQVAYEQYF

V: TRBV15
D: TRBD1
size: few
J: TRBJ2-1
DNA: TGTGCCACCAGCAGCTTCTCCCGACAGGGGGCCAAATACAATGAGCAGTTCTTC
CDR3: CATSSFSRQGAKYNEQFF

V: TRBV19
D: -
size: -
J: TRBJ2-1
DNA: TGTGCCAGTAGATGGACAGACGAGCAGTTCTTC
CDR3: CASRWTDEQFF

V: TRBV25-1
D: TRBD2
size: -
J: TRBJ2-3
DNA: TGTGCCAGCAGTGGCCGGTCGCTAGCGGGCGGCACAGATACGCAGTATTTT
CDR3: CASSGRSLAGGTDTQYF

V: TRBV2
D: TRBD1
size: -
J: TRBJ1-1
DNA: TGTGCCAGCAGCCCCGGGACAGGGAGGACTAGAACCACTGAAGCTTTCTTT
CDR3: CASSPGTGRTRTTEAFF

V: TRBV27
D: -
size: -
J: TRBJ1-5
DNA: TGTGCCAGCAGCCCCCCGGGGGACCTGGATCAGCCCCAGCATTTT
CDR3: CASSPPGDLDQPQHF

V: TRBV9
D: TRBD1
size: -
J: TRBJ1-1
DNA: TGTGCCAGCAGCGTAGAAGCCCAGGGGGGGGGCGCAAACGGGGGGGGCACTGAAGCTTTCTTT
CDR3: CASSVEAQGGGANGGGTEAFF

V: TRBV11-2
D: TRBD2
size: -
J: TRBJ2-1
DNA: TGTGCCAGCAGCTCCAGGACTAGCGGGGGCTCCATATACAATGAGCAGTTCTTC
CDR3: CASSSRTSGGSIYNEQFF

V: TRBV19
D: TRBD1
size: -
J: TRBJ1-2
DNA: TGTGCCAGTCTACCACGTCGGACAGGGGAATATGGCTACACCTTC
CDR3: CASLPRRTGEYGYTF

V: TRBV28
D: -
size: -
J: TRBJ2-1
DNA: TGTGCCAGCAGCAGGGGGCGGGAGATGGCCGGAGTGGGACGGAGCTCCTACAATGAGCAGTTCTTC
CDR3: CASSRGREMAGVGRSSYNEQFF

V: TRBV28
D: -
size: -
J: TRBJ1-5
DNA: TGTGCCAGCAGTAGGGGGGGACGGGTGGGCTTTAATCAGCCCCAGCATTTT
CDR3: CASSRGGRVGFNQPQHF

V: TRBV28
D: -
size: -
J: TRBJ1-5
DNA: TGTGCCAGCAGACGCGGGGAAGTCCAGCCCCAGCATTTT
CDR3: CASRRGEVQPQHF

V: TRBV5-1
D: -
size: -
J: TRBJ2-7
DNA: TGCGCCAGCAGCTTGGATCCTGGGGAGTTCGAGCAGTACTTC
CDR3: CASSLDPGEFEQYF

V: TRBV29-1
D: -
size: -
J: TRBJ1-4
DNA: TGCAGCGTTGAGGTGGGCGGCGGGAGTGAAAAACTGTTTTTT
CDR3: CSVEVGGGSEKLFF

V: TRBV7-9
D: TRBD1
size: -
J: TRBJ1-2
DNA: TGTGCCAGCAGCTCCAGGGGGGCTGGCTACACCTTC
CDR3: CASSSRGAGYTF

V: TRBV28
D: TRBD1
size: -
J: TRBJ1-2
DNA: TGTGCCAGCAGTTCGGGACAGGGTGGTTGCTACACCTTC
CDR3: CASSSGQGGCYTF

V: TRBV7-2
D: TRBD2
size: -
J: TRBJ2-5
DNA: TGTGCCAGCAGCTTATTATGGTTGGCTAGCGGGGACCAAGAGACCCAGTACTTC
CDR3: CASSLLWLASGDQETQYF

V: TRBV6-1
D: -
size: -
J: TRBJ1-2
DNA: TGTGCCAGCAGTGTGAGCTATGGCTACACCTTC
CDR3: CASSVSYGYTF

V: TRBV7-2
D: TRBD1
size: -
J: TRBJ1-5
DNA: TGTGCCAGCAGCGGTGGGACAGTTCGCGGCCAGCCCCAGCATTTT
CDR3: CASSGGTVRGQPQHF

V: TRBV14
D: -
size: few
J: TRBJ1-4
DNA: TGTGCCAGCAGCCAACGCGGTCAGGGTGAAAAACTGTTTTTT
CDR3: CASSQRGQGEKLFF

V: TRBV10-1
D: -
size: -
J: TRBJ1-1
DNA: TGCGCCAGCAACCCTAAAACCCACAGGGCCCCCACTGAAGCTTTCTTT
CDR3: CASNPKTHRAPTEAFF

V: TRBV4-1
D: -
size: -
J: TRBJ2-3
DNA: TGCGCCAGCACCCAAGGCCGGCGGGACGGATTCCCCTTTAGCACAGATACGCAGTATTTT
CDR3: CASTQGRRDGFPFSTDTQYF

V: TRBV4-3
D: TRBD2
size: -
J: TRBJ2-1
DNA: TGCGCCAGCAGCCAACAAGGGACTAGCGGGGCCCCTCCCTACAATGAGCAGTTCTTC
CDR3: CASSQQGTSGAPPYNEQFF

V: TRBV13
D: -
size: -
J: TRBJ2-1
DNA: TGTGCCAGCAGCCCACCCCGGTACAATGAGCAGTTCTTC
CDR3: CASSPPRYNEQFF

V: TRBV7-7
D: TRBD1
size: -
J: TRBJ1-1
DNA: TGTGCTACCAGGACAGGGGGGGGCACTGAAGCTTTCTTT
CDR3: CATRTGGGTEAFF

V: TRBV6-6
D: -
size: -
J: TRBJ2-7
DNA: TGTGCCAGCAATACCGTCAGGGGATCCTACGAGCAGTACTTC
CDR3: CASNTVRGSYEQYF

V: TRBV28
D: TRBD2
size: -
J: TRBJ2-3
DNA: TGTGCCAGCACCTGGGGACTAGAGGGGTGGGTTCGCACAGATACGCAGTATTTT
CDR3: CASTWGLEGWVRTDTQYF

V: TRBV2
D: -
size: -
J: TRBJ2-1
DNA: TGTGCCAGCAGCCCCGGGACAAACTACAATGAGCAGTTCTTC
CDR3: CASSPGTNYNEQFF

V: TRBV11-3
D: TRBD1
size: -
J: TRBJ1-1
DNA: TGTGCCAGCAGCCAACCGGACAGGGGGCTTAGTAGCACTGAAGCTTTCTTT
CDR3: CASSQPDRGLSSTEAFF

V: TRBV11-2
D: -
size: -
J: TRBJ1-1
DNA: TGTGCCAGCAGCTTAGCCAGGGGACGCCTTAACACTGAAGCTTTCTTT
CDR3: CASSLARGRLNTEAFF

V: TRBV18
D: -
size: -
J: TRBJ1-2
DNA: TGTGCCAGCTCCAACAGGGACTATGGCTACACCTTC
CDR3: CASSNRDYGYTF

V: TRBV10-3
D: -
size: -
J: TRBJ2-7
DNA: TGTGCCATCAGTGAGTTACGGGGTGGCTCCTACGAGCAGTACTTC
CDR3: CAISELRGGSYEQYF

V: TRBV6-5
D: -
size: -
J: TRBJ1-6
DNA: TGTGCCAGCAATCGCGGGCGGGGTACACCCCTCCACTTT
CDR3: CASNRGRGTPLHF

V: TRBV14
D: TRBD1
size: few
J: TRBJ2-3
DNA: TGTGCCAGCAGCCAAATACAGGGGCGCGGGTGGGATACGCAGTATTTT
CDR3: CASSQIQGRGWDTQYF

V: TRBV5-4
D: TRBD1
size: -
J: TRBJ1-1
DNA: TGTGCCAGCAGCAGCCTGACAGGGGGCGAGGAGGCTTTCTTT
CDR3: CASSSLTGGEEAFF

V: TRBV7-2
D: TRBD1
size: -
J: TRBJ2-7
DNA: TGTGCCAGCAGCTTGGGAGAAAGGACGGACAGGGCAAGCGAGCAGTACTTC
CDR3: CASSLGERTDRASEQYF

V: TRBV4-1
D: -
size: -
J: TRBJ2-7
DNA: TGCGCCAGCAGCCAAGCCCCAGCTAGCTCCAGCTACGAGCAGTACTTC
CDR3: CASSQAPASSSYEQYF

V: TRBV19
D: -
size: -
J: TRBJ1-6
DNA: TGTGCCAGTACAGGGAACGATTCACCCCTCCACTTT
CDR3: CASTGNDSPLHF

V: TRBV28
D: -
size: -
J: TRBJ2-2
DNA: TGTGCCAGCACCGTGGGATCGGGACATTGGGAGTCCGGGGAGCTGTTTTTT
CDR3: CASTVGSGHWESGELFF

V: TRBV7-9
D: -
size: -
J: TRBJ1-1
DNA: TGTGCCAGCAGCTTAAGAGGGATGAACACTGAAGCTTTCTTT
CDR3: CASSLRGMNTEAFF

V: TRBV10-3
D: TRBD1
size: -
J: TRBJ2-7
DNA: TGTGCCATCAGTGAGTGGGACAGAGGACTCGAGCAGTACTTC
CDR3: CAISEWDRGLEQYF

V: TRBV7-3
D: -
size: -
J: TRBJ2-3
DNA: TGTGCCAGCAGCTCATACGGAGCCACAGATACGCAGTATTTT
CDR3: CASSSYGATDTQYF

V: TRBV27
D: -
size: -
J: TRBJ1-4
DNA: TGTGCCAGCAGTGGATCGGAGAATGAAAAACTGTTTTTT
CDR3: CASSGSENEKLFF

V: TRBV7-7
D: TRBD2
size: once
J: TRBJ2-1
DNA: TGTGCCAGCAGCCCGCTAGCGGTCTACAATGAGCAGTTCTTC
CDR3: CASSPLAVYNEQFF

V: TRBV5-4
D: TRBD1
size: -
J: TRBJ2-1
DNA: TGTGCCAGCAGCGACAGGGTCTACAATGAGCAGTTCTTC
CDR3: CASSDRVYNEQFF

V: TRBV30
D: TRBD1
size: -
J: TRBJ2-7
DNA: TGTGCCTGGAGTAATCCGGGACAGTCCTACGAGCAGTACTTC
CDR3: CAWSNPGQSYEQYF

V: TRBV2
D: -
size: -
J: TRBJ1-3
DNA: TGTGCCAGCATGGAGATACGTGGAAACACCATATATTTT
CDR3: CASMEIRGNTIYF

V: TRBV6-1
D: TRBD1
size: -
J: TRBJ1-2
DNA: TGTGCCAGCAGGGACAGGGGGGCCACTAACTATGGCTACACCTTC
CDR3: CASRDRGATNYGYTF